One sample yielded the 29 T cell receptor beta chains listed below, sequenced in a study of glioma-infiltrating T cells after dendritic cell vaccination. Only in-frame clones appear in the TCRdb table, and some are missing; sequencing was by immunoSEQ multiplex PCR. The sample has about 82,000 clones, 85% to 90% seen once; the top ten hold approximately 3.4%. The sequencing here drew on blood, taken before dendritic cell vaccination. The source is a human donor with glioblastoma.

In this sample, this clone turned up once. Here the CDR3 reads CASSLNRGFQETQYF. CDR3 sequence (DNA): TGTGCCAGCAGCTTGAACAGGGGCTTCCAAGAGACCCAGTACTTC. V gene TRBV5-5 combines with J gene TRBJ2-5; 7 nucleotides match TRBD1. The CDR3 length is 15 residues. Germline V gene data show CDR1 as SGHKS and CDR2 as YYEKEE (reference sequence). The V segment lost 1 base and the J segment 1 base; nucleotides outside the gene matches: 4. The whole variable domain, remainder taken from reference TRBV5-5 and TRBJ2-5, is DAGVTQSPTHLIKTRGQQVTLRCSPISGHKSVSWYQQVLGQGPQFIFQYYEKEERGRGNFPDRFSARQFPNYSSELNVNALLLGDSALYLCASSLNRGFQETQYFGPGTRLLVL.

The CDR3 region has the DNA TGTGCCAGCAGTTACTCAGTGGAGGGGGCGAATACGCAGTATTTT. It codes for CASSYSVEGANTQYF. V usage is TRBV6-6 and J usage is TRBJ2-3; D may be TRBD1 (7 bases). From germline, CDR1 is MNHNY and CDR2 SVGAGI (reference sequence). CDR3 length: 15 residues. Trimming left V 0 bases short and J 7 bases short, with 14 bases between.

V usage is TRBV27 and J usage is TRBJ1-5; no definite D call. This CDR3 is built from 14 residues. V gave up 5 bases and J gave up 3 bases, with 11 bases separating them. Per the germline V gene, CDR1 is MNHEY and CDR2 is SMNVEV (reference sequence). Here the CDR3 DNA reads TGTGCCAGCAGTCCTGGAGGGCTCAATCAGCCCCAGCATTTT. Amino acid sequence: CASSPGGLNQPQHF.

DNA of the CDR3: TGTGCCAGCAGCTTAGGTGGGCTAGCGGGTGGATCCTCCTACGAGCAGTACTTC. Translation: CASSLGGLAGGSSYEQYF. The chain is built from TRBV7-9 and TRBJ2-7; 8 nucleotides agree with TRBD2. Germline values: CDR1 SEHNR, CDR2 FQNEAQ (reference sequence). The CDR3 has 18 amino acids. J was trimmed by 0 bases and V by 1 base; bases with no gene match: 11. The full variable domain, completed using reference TRBV7-9 and TRBJ2-7, is DTGVSQNPRHKITKRGQNVTFRCDPISEHNRLYWYRQTLGQGPEFLTYFQNEAQLEKSRLLSDRFSAERPKGSFSTLEIQRTEQGDSAMYLCASSLGGLAGGSSYEQYFGPGTRLTVT.

The CDR3 sequence: CASSIGPGQNEKLFF. The CDR3 nucleotides are TGTGCCAGTAGTATAGGTCCGGGACAGAATGAAAAACTGTTTTTT. The genes are TRBV19 and TRBJ1-4, with 7 positions matching TRBD1. Germline V gives CDR1 LNHDA, CDR2 SQIVND (reference sequence). V lost 1 base to trimming and J lost 5 bases; unmatched junction nucleotides: 4. This CDR3 contains 15 residues.

About this clone itself: Other nucleotide sequences from this sample produce the same CDR3. The rearrangement links TRBV5-1 to TRBJ2-7; 7 bases are shared with TRBD1. The V gene end was trimmed by 0 bases and the J gene end by 2 bases; junction bases not matched to a gene: 2. This CDR3 region has 14 residues. CDR1 and CDR2 from the germline V gene are SGHRS and YFSETQ. The CDR3 sequence is CASSLGDSPYEQYF. In DNA, the CDR3 is TGCGCCAGCAGCTTGGGGGACAGTCCCTACGAGCAGTACTTC.

The V and J genes are TRBV6-1 and TRBJ2-1, with TRBD2 matching 10 bases. CDR1 and CDR2 from the germline V gene are MNHNS and SASEGT. The V gene end was trimmed by 4 bases and the J gene end by 3 bases; junction bases not matched to a gene: 6. The CDR3 has 16 residues. DNA of the CDR3: TGTGCCAGCAGTGGGACTAGCGGAGGGGACTACAATGAGCAGTTCTTC. It codes for CASSGTSGGDYNEQFF.

The chain carries TRBV18 and TRBJ2-3; 13 bases match TRBD2. The CDR3 loop spans 18 amino acids. Trimming at V came to 3 bases and at J to 1 base, leaving 7 bases not matched to a gene. Per the germline V gene, CDR1 is KGHSH and CDR2 is LQKENI. The CDR3 DNA reads as TGTGCCAGCTCACCTTGGACTAGCGGGGGAACCGGCACAGATACGCAGTATTTT. This encodes CASSPWTSGGTGTDTQYF.

This rearrangement joins TRBV19 to TRBJ2-2, with 7 bases lining up with TRBD1. J gave up 3 bases and V 5 bases, and 9 bases lay outside the gene matches. Germline CDR1 reads LNHDA; CDR2 reads SQIVND (reference sequence). CDR3 length: 16 residues. The CDR3 DNA follows: TGTGCCAGTAGTTACCGACAGGGATCAGACACCGGGGAGCTGTTTTTT. It specifies CASSYRQGSDTGELFF. The full variable domain, completed using reference TRBV19 and TRBJ2-2, is DGGITQSPKYLFRKEGQNVTLSCEQNLNHDAMYWYRQDPGQGLRLIYYSQIVNDFQKGDIAEGYSVSREKKESFPLTVTSAQKNPTAFYLCASSYRQGSDTGELFFGEGSRLTVL.

Only a few counts were recorded for this clone. The V call is TRBV7-8, the J call TRBJ2-1; TRBD2 agrees at 12 bases. V was pared by 6 bases and J by 4 bases, with 4 bases of the junction left unmatched. Germline assignment: CDR1 SGHVS and CDR2 FQNEAQ. The CDR3 totals 15 residues. CDR3 in DNA: TGTGCCAGCAGTCCTACTAGCGGGGGGTACAATGAGCAGTTCTTC. Its translation is CASSPTSGGYNEQFF.

The chain links TRBV19 to TRBJ1-1, with TRBD1 as a possible D gene (6 bases). The CDR3 extends over 15 amino acids. Germline-derived CDR1 and CDR2 are LNHDA and SQIVND (reference sequence). Deletions cut 5 bases from V and 0 bases from J, with 13 bases between. Written as DNA, the CDR3 is TGTGCCAGTAGTCCAAGGACAGCTATGAACACTGAAGCTTTCTTT. The encoded protein is CASSPRTAMNTEAFF.

The chain combines TRBV2 with TRBJ2-1, with TRBD2 matching over 9 bases. CDR3 length equals 14 residues. V trimming: 6 bases; J trimming: 2 bases; junction bases outside the gene matches: 2. Germline CDR1 and CDR2: SNHLY and FYNNEI. CDR3 in amino acids: CASRASGAYNEQFF. The CDR3 DNA follows: TGTGCCAGCAGGGCTAGCGGGGCCTACAATGAGCAGTTCTTC. The variable domain in full, with the rest retrieved from reference TRBV2 and TRBJ2-1, is EPEVTQTPSHQVTQMGQEVILRCVPISNHLYFYWYRQILGQKVEFLVSFYNNEISEKSEIFDDQFSVERPDGSNFTLKIRSTKLEDSAMYFCASRASGAYNEQFFGPGTRLTVL.

The CDR3 loop reads CASRGTGRTEAFF. As DNA, the CDR3 is TGTGCCAGCAGGGGGACAGGGAGGACTGAAGCTTTCTTT. The chain employs TRBV27 and TRBJ1-1, with 9 bases lining up with TRBD1. CDR3 length: 13 residues. In germline, CDR1 is MNHEY, CDR2 SMNVEV (reference sequence). V lost 6 bases, J lost 5 bases, and 4 bases stayed unmatched.

The chain carries TRBV2 and TRBJ2-7; 7 bases fit TRBD1. Trimming took 5 bases from V and 0 from J; bases not matched to a gene: 10. From germline, CDR1 is SNHLY and CDR2 FYNNEI. CDR3 length: 16 amino acids. The CDR3 DNA reads TGTGCCAGCAGTTCCGTGGACAGGCCGAGCTCCTACGAGCAGTACTTC. Its translation is CASSSVDRPSSYEQYF.

The genes are TRBV20-1 and TRBJ1-1, with 7 bases that match TRBD1. The CDR3 has 11 residues. The junction had 2 bases not matched to a gene; V was cut back by 0 bases and J by 10 bases. Germline V gives CDR1 DFQATT, CDR2 SNEGSKA (reference sequence). The CDR3 DNA sequence: TGCAGTGCTAGAGATGCAGGGGGAGCTTTCTTT. Amino acid sequence: CSARDAGGAFF.

V is TRBV7-6 and J is TRBJ2-1; 8 bases map to TRBD2. Per the germline V gene, CDR1 is SGHVS and CDR2 is FNYEAQ. With 1 base clipped from V and 6 bases from J, the junction kept 8 bases outside the gene matches. The CDR3 sequence is 16 residues long. CDR3 in amino acids: CASSLESPGGGNEQFF. DNA of the CDR3: TGTGCCAGCAGCTTAGAATCCCCGGGGGGGGGCAATGAGCAGTTCTTC.

The gene calls are TRBV5-4 and TRBJ2-3; TRBD1 matches at 10 bases. Germline CDR1 reads SGHNT; CDR2 reads YYREEE (reference sequence). V shed 4 bases, J shed 6 bases, and the junction held 5 bases outside the gene matches. The CDR3 runs to 14 residues. CDR3 in DNA: TGTGCCAGCAGCCCAAGACAGGGGGCGGATACGCAGTATTTT. Protein sequence: CASSPRQGADTQYF.

This sequence joins TRBV4-2 and TRBJ2-1, with 14 bases fitting TRBD2. Unmatched junction bases numbered 11, after V lost 11 bases and J lost 8 bases. Germline CDR1 LGHNA, CDR2 YNFKEQ. This CDR3 contains 15 residues. This CDR3 is CAPGGTSGRSHEQFF. The CDR3 nucleotides are TGTGCCCCTGGGGGGACTAGCGGGAGAAGCCATGAGCAGTTCTTC.

The chain has TRBV5-1 and TRBJ2-5; TRBD2 agrees at 11 bases. Germline V CDR1 and CDR2: SGHRS, YFSETQ. The V segment lost 7 bases and the J segment 5 bases; nucleotides outside the gene matches: 7. The CDR3 extends over 14 amino acids. The CDR3 DNA reads as TGCGCCAGCTACACTGGACTAGCGGGCGAGACCCAGTACTTC. Protein product: CASYTGLAGETQYF.

The table lists this clone with a few counts. At one end, the junction sequence differs from germline, possibly due to a read error. The chain is built from TRBV6-4 and TRBJ1-6; D ambiguous. Per the germline V gene, CDR1 is MRHNA and CDR2 is SNTAGT. The CDR3 has 14 amino acids. The CDR3 sequence is CASIGGKVNSRCRF. DNA of the CDR3: TGTGCCAGCATCGGAGGGAAAGTCAATTCACGGTGTCGCTTT.

This clone was seen once. V and J are TRBV5-1 and TRBJ1-4, with D possibly matching TRBD1 (5 bases). Trimming left V 2 bases short and J 2 bases short, with 7 bases between. The germline CDR1 and CDR2 sequences are SGHRS and YFSETQ. This CDR3 spans 14 amino acids. The CDR3 loop is CASSFQGTNEKLFF. DNA for the CDR3: TGCGCCAGCAGCTTTCAGGGTACTAATGAAAAACTGTTTTTT.

The genes are TRBV9 and TRBJ2-4; possible D gene TRBD2, 5 bases. With 0 bases removed from V and 1 base from J, the gap between germline ends came to 5 bases. This CDR3 contains 14 residues. The germline CDR1 and CDR2 sequences are SGDLS and YYNGEE. The CDR3: CASSVGGAKNIQYF. CDR3 sequence (DNA): TGTGCCAGCAGCGTAGGAGGGGCCAAAAACATTCAGTACTTC.

CDR3 sequence (DNA): TGCGCCAGCAGCGGAGGCGGGGCCGGGAACACTGAAGCTTTCTTT. This gives the protein CASSGGGAGNTEAFF. The rearrangement joins TRBV5-1 to TRBJ1-1; D possibly corresponds to TRBD1 (5 bases). The CDR3 totals 15 residues. The germline CDR1 and CDR2 sequences are SGHRS and YFSETQ. Trimming left V 4 bases short and J 1 base short, with 14 bases between.

The chain recombines TRBV7-9 with TRBJ2-4; tentative D call: TRBD1 (6 bases). V was shortened by 7 bases and J by 3 bases, with 13 bases between the two germline ends. Germline V gene sequence: CDR1 SEHNR, CDR2 FQNEAQ (reference sequence). The CDR3 contains 14 residues. CDR3 nucleotide sequence: TGTGCCAGCAACAACAGGGACGGCAAAAACATTCAGTACTTC. Translation: CASNNRDGKNIQYF.

The rearrangement uses TRBV5-6 and TRBJ1-2, with D possibly TRBD1 on 6 matching bases. Germline CDR1 is SGHDT and CDR2 is YYEEEE. V lost 4 bases, J lost 7 bases, and 11 bases lay in between. This CDR3 has 12 residues. The CDR3 sequence is CASSQGRSGYTF. The CDR3 DNA reads TGTGCCAGCAGCCAGGGGAGATCTGGCTACACCTTC.

The chain couples TRBV14 to TRBJ2-2, with D tentatively TRBD1 (6 bases). The CDR3 runs 15 residues. Trimming took 4 bases from V and 1 from J, leaving 10 bases between them. Germline CDR1 reads SGHDN; CDR2 reads FVKESK. DNA of the CDR3: TGTGCCAGCAGCCCCGGCAGGGGGAACACCGGGGAGCTGTTTTTT. It translates to CASSPGRGNTGELFF.

This sequence joins TRBV30 and TRBJ2-7, with TRBD1 as a possible D gene (6 bases). The CDR3 has 14 amino acids. V gave up 1 base and J gave up 3 bases, with 13 bases separating them. From germline, CDR1 is GTSNPN and CDR2 SVGIG (reference sequence). The CDR3, as DNA: TGTGCCTGGAGTGGTAGACTCAGGGGCTACGAGCAGTACTTC. It specifies CAWSGRLRGYEQYF.

The rearrangement joins TRBV7-8 to TRBJ1-2; 9 nucleotides agree with TRBD1. V lost 8 bases, J lost 6 bases, and 16 bases stayed unmatched. CDR3 length equals 16 residues. Per the germline V gene, CDR1 is SGHVS and CDR2 is FQNEAQ. CDR3 nucleotide sequence: TGTGCCAGCGGAACGATTACAGGGGGCGCGAGGGATGGCTACACCTTC. It encodes CASGTITGGARDGYTF.

The chain joins TRBV29-1 to TRBJ2-5, with a tentative D call TRBD1 (5 bases). The V gene's germline CDR1 is SQVTM and CDR2 ANQGSEA. V lost 1 base and J lost 6, with 6 bases in between. The CDR3 sequence is 11 residues long. CDR3 sequence (DNA): TGCAGCGTTGAAGTGGGGCAGACCCAGTACTTC. The encoded protein is CSVEVGQTQYF.